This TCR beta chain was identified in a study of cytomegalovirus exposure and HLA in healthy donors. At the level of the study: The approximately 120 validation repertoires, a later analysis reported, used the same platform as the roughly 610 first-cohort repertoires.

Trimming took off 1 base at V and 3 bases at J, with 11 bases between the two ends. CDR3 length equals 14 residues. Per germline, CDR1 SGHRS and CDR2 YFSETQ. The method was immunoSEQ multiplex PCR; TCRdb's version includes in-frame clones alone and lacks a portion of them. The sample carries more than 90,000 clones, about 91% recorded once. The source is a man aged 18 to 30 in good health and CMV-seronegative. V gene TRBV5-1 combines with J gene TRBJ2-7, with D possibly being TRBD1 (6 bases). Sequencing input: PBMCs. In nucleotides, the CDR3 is TGCGCCAGCAGCTTGAGGGGGAATTTCTACGAGCAGTACTTC. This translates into CASSLRGNFYEQYF.